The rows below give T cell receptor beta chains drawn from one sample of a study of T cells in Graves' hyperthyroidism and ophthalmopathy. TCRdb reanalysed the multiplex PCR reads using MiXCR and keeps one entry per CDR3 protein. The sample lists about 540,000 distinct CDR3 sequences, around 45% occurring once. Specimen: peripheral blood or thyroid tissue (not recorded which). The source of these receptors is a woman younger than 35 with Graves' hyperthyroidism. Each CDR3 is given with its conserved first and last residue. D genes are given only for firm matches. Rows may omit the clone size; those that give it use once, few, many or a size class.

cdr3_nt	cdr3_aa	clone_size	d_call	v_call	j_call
TGCGCCAGCAGCCAAGAGGACAGAGCCTACGAGCAGTACTTC	CASSQEDRAYEQYF	few	.	TRBV4-3	TRBJ2-7
TGTGCCAGCAGCTTAGAGGTGGGGGACTATAATTCACCCCTCCACTTT	CASSLEVGDYNSPLHF	many	.	TRBV7-8	TRBJ1-6
TGTGCCAGCAGCTTACCTACGGGGGATAATAGCAATCAGCCCCAGCATTTT	CASSLPTGDNSNQPQHF	.	.	TRBV7-2	TRBJ1-5
TGTGCCAGCAGCCAAGATTCGGTTAATACCTACGAGCAGTACTTC	CASSQDSVNTYEQYF	.	.	TRBV4-2	TRBJ2-7
TGTGCCACCAGCAGAGATGTTGGAGGAGAGACCCAGTACTTC	CATSRDVGGETQYF	.	.	TRBV15	TRBJ2-5
TGTGCCACCAGCAGACCCCTCGGGGGACAGGCTAATTCACCCCTCCACTTT	CATSRPLGGQANSPLHF	.	TRBD1	TRBV15	TRBJ1-6
TGTGCCATCAGTTCCGGGACAGAAGAGACCCAGTACTTC	CAISSGTEETQYF	.	TRBD1	TRBV10-3	TRBJ2-5
TGTGCCAGCAGCCTTCGACAGGGCGTGGGCAACGTCCTGACTTTC	CASSLRQGVGNVLTF	.	TRBD1	TRBV7-9	TRBJ2-6
TGTGCCAGCAGTTACGACCGGGACCGAGCCTACGAGCAGTACTTC	CASSYDRDRAYEQYF	few	.	TRBV10-3	TRBJ2-7
TGCAGCGTTGAACAGGGGTTCCCCTACGAGCAGTACTTC	CSVEQGFPYEQYF	few	.	TRBV29-1	TRBJ2-7
TGCAGCGTTGTGGGGGGTTCCTCTGGAAACACCATATATTTT	CSVVGGSSGNTIYF	many	.	TRBV29-1	TRBJ1-3
TGTGCCAGCAGTTACCTTAGCGGGAGCCGGGGCGTGGAGACCCAGTACTTC	CASSYLSGSRGVETQYF	.	TRBD2	TRBV6-5	TRBJ2-5
TGCAGCACCCGGGGCAGCTCTAATCAGCCCCAGCATTTT	CSTRGSSNQPQHF	.	.	TRBV20-1	TRBJ1-5
TGCAGCGTCTCGGACAGGGGAGAGACCCAGTACTTC	CSVSDRGETQYF	.	TRBD1	TRBV29-1	TRBJ2-5
TGCAGCGTCGAACCGACGGTTAGGATGCGGGGCTACACCTTC	CSVEPTVRMRGYTF	many	.	TRBV29-1	TRBJ1-2
TGTGCCACCAGCAGACCCGGGACTAGCGGCTCCTACGAGCAGTACTTC	CATSRPGTSGSYEQYF	few	TRBD2	TRBV15	TRBJ2-7
TGCAGTGCTAGAGCCCTAGGGGGGACTCGAGCCTCTGGGGCCAACGTCCTGACTTTC	CSARALGGTRASGANVLTF	.	.	TRBV20-1	TRBJ2-6
TGTGCCAGCAGTCCAATGGGGACAGAGTGGCCAAACACCATATATTTT	CASSPMGTEWPNTIYF	few	TRBD1	TRBV2	TRBJ1-3
TGTGCCAGCATTAGCGGGACAGGGGCAAATGGCTACACCTTC	CASISGTGANGYTF	few	TRBD1	TRBV2	TRBJ1-2
TGCAGCACTCCCTCAGGGGGCGATGGCTACACCTTC	CSTPSGGDGYTF	.	TRBD1	TRBV29-1	TRBJ1-2
TGTGCCAGTAGTTTTCAGGAGCCCGGGGAGCTGTTTTTT	CASSFQEPGELFF	.	.	TRBV25-1	TRBJ2-2
TGCAGCGTCCCGGGACAGGCTAATTCACCCCTCCACTTT	CSVPGQANSPLHF	.	TRBD1	TRBV29-1	TRBJ1-6
TGTGCCACCAGCAGAGGATCGGTGAACACTGAAGCTTTCTTT	CATSRGSVNTEAFF	many	.	TRBV15	TRBJ1-1
TGTGCCAGCAGTAGAGGGACATCTGCCACTGAAGCTTTCTTT	CASSRGTSATEAFF	.	.	TRBV7-2	TRBJ1-1
TGTGCCAGCAGCCAAAAATTCTTCGGGCTTCACGAAAAACTGTTTTTT	CASSQKFFGLHEKLFF	few	.	TRBV7-9	TRBJ1-4
TGTGCCAGCAGCTTGGTACTCTCTGGAAACACCATATATTTT	CASSLVLSGNTIYF	few	.	TRBV11-3	TRBJ1-3
TGCAGCGTTGAGGGGGGAAGGGGTCAAGAGACCCAGTACTTC	CSVEGGRGQETQYF	many	.	TRBV29-1	TRBJ2-5
TGTGCCAGCAGCCCCGGGGACTTC	CASSPGDF	.	.	TRBV5-4	TRBJ2-5
TGTGCCAGCAGCTCCCCGACGGTCGCCCAAGAGACCCAGTACTTC	CASSSPTVAQETQYF	many	.	TRBV7-9	TRBJ2-5
TGTGCCAGCAGCTTTGGGGGGGGAGAATACGAGCAGTACTTC	CASSFGGGEYEQYF	.	TRBD2	TRBV6-1	TRBJ2-7
TGCAGCACAACCGGGACAGGGGCCTACGAGCAGTACTTC	CSTTGTGAYEQYF	.	TRBD1	TRBV29-1	TRBJ2-7
TGTGCCAGCGGAGTGGGGGCCCAGCATTTT	CASGVGAQHF	many	.	TRBV2	TRBJ1-5
TGTGCCAGCAGCCCCGGGACAAGAGTGGCTTTCTTT	CASSPGTRVAFF	.	.	TRBV7-9	TRBJ1-1
TGTGCCAGCAGTGGAGGGGACGAGCAGTACTTC	CASSGGDEQYF	many	.	TRBV12-3/TRBV12-4	TRBJ2-7
TGTGCCAGCAGCAATACAGGGTTAGGGGATGGCTACACCTTC	CASSNTGLGDGYTF	.	.	TRBV2	TRBJ1-2
TGTGCCAGCAGCGTAGACCAGCGGGAGAACGAGCAGTACTTC	CASSVDQRENEQYF	few	TRBD2	TRBV9	TRBJ2-7
TGTGCCAGCAGCGGGGGGGCCAGTCAAGAGACCCAGCATTTT	CASSGGASQETQHF	.	.	TRBV6-1	TRBJ1-5
TGTGCCAGCAGTGACGGGCTGACCTACGAGCAGTACTTC	CASSDGLTYEQYF	few	.	TRBV2	TRBJ2-7
TGTGCCATCAGTGATGACCGCTCCCCGGGCTACACCTTC	CAISDDRSPGYTF	many	.	TRBV10-3	TRBJ1-2
TGTGCCACCAGGGCATTAGGGGGAGATGGCTACACCTTC	CATRALGGDGYTF	.	.	TRBV24-1	TRBJ1-2
TGTGCCAGCAGCTTAAGTGGGGTTGTGGATACGCAGTATTTT	CASSLSGVVDTQYF	once	.	TRBV7-6	TRBJ2-3
TGTGCCAGCCGGGACAGGGGAGAAGGACAGCCCCAGCATTTT	CASRDRGEGQPQHF	many	TRBD1	TRBV2	TRBJ1-5
TGTGCCAGCAGCACACTAGCGGGCCCAGAGACCCAGTACTTC	CASSTLAGPETQYF	.	TRBD2	TRBV9	TRBJ2-5
TGTGCCAGCAGCTTAGGTGCGGGACGCCAAGTCTATGGCTACACCTTC	CASSLGAGRQVYGYTF	.	.	TRBV7-2	TRBJ1-2
TGTGCCAGTACTCCTCCCGAGAGCCCTAGCAATCAGCCCCAGCATTTT	CASTPPESPSNQPQHF	few	.	TRBV7-8	TRBJ1-5
TGTGCCAGCAGTCGCCCCGGGACCGTCAATTCACCCCTCCACTTT	CASSRPGTVNSPLHF	many	.	TRBV7-9	TRBJ1-6
TGTGCCAGCAGCTGGGGCGACAGGGGAACCTACGAGCAGTACTTC	CASSWGDRGTYEQYF	.	TRBD1	TRBV7-9	TRBJ2-7
TGTGCCAGCAGCTCGAAAGTGGATGGCTACACCTTC	CASSSKVDGYTF	few	.	TRBV5-8	TRBJ1-2
TGCAGCGTCCACGGGGTGGGGGAGATAACCTTC	CSVHGVGEITF	.	.	TRBV29-1	TRBJ1-2
TGTGCCAGCAGGCCTGGGACAGACTATGGCTACACCTTC	CASRPGTDYGYTF	.	TRBD1	TRBV12-3/TRBV12-4	TRBJ1-2
TGCGCCAGCAGCTTGGGGGAGTACAATCAGCCCCAGCATTTT	CASSLGEYNQPQHF	few	.	TRBV5-1	TRBJ1-5
TGTGCCAGCAGCGCGGCGGGGGACAGGGGGCGCGAAAAACTGTTTTTT	CASSAAGDRGREKLFF	.	TRBD1	TRBV7-8	TRBJ1-4
TGTGCCAGCAGCCCCCAGGGTGCTGAAGCTTTCTTT	CASSPQGAEAFF	many	.	TRBV7-9	TRBJ1-1
TGTGCCAGTAGTAAAAGCAGGTTGGCGGGACACGAGCAGTACTTC	CASSKSRLAGHEQYF	.	.	TRBV19	TRBJ2-7
TGTGCCAGCAGTTTGTCCAGGGACAGAATATTGAACACTGAAGCTTTCTTT	CASSLSRDRILNTEAFF	.	TRBD1	TRBV27	TRBJ1-1
TGCAGTGCCCTCACAGGGGTTGACACTGAAGCTTTCTTT	CSALTGVDTEAFF	few	TRBD1	TRBV20-1	TRBJ1-1
TGCAGCTCATCAGGAGGGACAGGGAGAACCGGGGAGCTGTTTTTT	CSSSGGTGRTGELFF	few	TRBD1	TRBV29-1	TRBJ2-2
TGTGCCAGCAGTTTAGAGGGCTACGGGCAGTACTTC	CASSLEGYGQYF	.	.	TRBV25-1	TRBJ2-7
TGCAGTGCTAGCTTCACCTACGAGCAGTACTTC	CSASFTYEQYF	many	.	TRBV20-1	TRBJ2-7
TGTGCCACCAGTGGAGGGCGGAATAGTATCTTGAACACTGAAGCTTTCTTT	CATSGGRNSILNTEAFF	.	.	TRBV10-3	TRBJ1-1